This T cell receptor beta chain is drawn from a study of cytomegalovirus exposure and HLA in healthy donors (dated by TCRdb to 2015 to 2018). For context, the study as a whole: An earlier analysis of roughly 500 of the donors reported roughly 300 Gb of sequence data and 100 million to 130 million unique TCR beta sequences from approximately 180 million T cells. Roughly 300 gigabases of sequencing data and tens of millions of unique TCR sequences made up an early release that covered about 640 HLA-typed donors. Of the 300 to 450 genotyped donors, about 80% fell in the genetic ancestry cluster associated with self-reported Caucasian donors. The study aimed to test whether cataloging public T cell receptors could reveal signatures of past pathogen exposure. The T cell repertoires of some 700 subjects were profiled by immunosequencing and related to cytomegalovirus serostatus. In addition to the first cohort of 666 subjects, a separate validation cohort of about 120 different subjects was used. The study combined high-throughput TCR immunosequencing, statistical association of individual TCRs with disease status, and machine learning to predict cytomegalovirus infection status. To study patterns of TCR occurrence, a later analysis re-analyzed previously published TCR beta repertoires from several hundred donors and added high-resolution HLA genotyping. Rather than drawing on any new phenotypic data, the later analysis identified candidate immune exposures from TCR beta sequences and the way those sequences occurred across donors. In an earlier analysis of roughly 540 of the donors, high-throughput TCR beta sequencing was used to judge whether each TCR beta V gene segment behaved as functional or pseudogenic. Donor age, sex, ethnicity and CMV serostatus were compiled alongside the repertoire data. Genome-wide SNP genotypes for about 60% of the 666 donors were used in a later genetic analysis, which treated that subset as a discovery cohort. Every discovery cohort repertoire had been produced on one sequencing platform. Class I and class II HLA loci were covered by the typing at four-digit resolution. Typing coverage differed by locus: A, B, C, DRB1 and DQB1 were typed in about 620-640 donors, DQA1 in 522, DPA1 in nearly 610, and DPB1 in 400 to 480. Because of strong linkage in the cohort, a handful of DR-DQ haplotypes were treated as single units for association and clustering. On average, around 240,000 unique TCR beta nucleotide sequences were sequenced per donor among a few hundred genotyped donors of the cohort, with about 17% of those sequences being non-productive. What the work shows at the level of the full study, not this receptor alone: In a later analysis, HLA-associated TCR beta chains showed more clonal expansion and lower generation probabilities than non-associated chains that were equally common. A later analysis found that TCR association rates varied across HLA loci, with DRB1 alleles showing the most associated TCRs and HLA-C alleles the fewest. The authors suggested that the approach could potentially be generalized to other disease states and immunological phenotypes. In a later analysis, around 17,000 TCR beta sequences were associated with specific HLA alleles at a false discovery rate of 0.05. Some IMGT-functional V segments, including TRBV6-2 and TRBV6-3, could not be told apart with the 87-base-pair reads, so those segments were excluded. In this cohort, only TCR beta chains were sequenced, and detectable features were limited by the absence of alpha or paired-chain data. In a later analysis, most CMV-associated TCR beta chains were found to appear HLA-restricted, with HLA associations seemingly driven largely by CMV exposure. Because counts were too low, 15 to 20 rarely observed V segments, including chromosome 9 orphons, were left out of the earlier analysis of 500 to 750 of the donors. Most TCR sequences were seen in very few donors, while some public TCRs were found in many individuals. The classifier was reported to diagnose cytomegalovirus status with high specificity and sensitivity in both the original cohort and the validation cohort. The only immune exposure information available for the cohort was CMV serostatus. A further reported finding was that TCR beta sequences accurately predicted the HLA-A and HLA-B alleles for most subjects in the first cohort. Because some donors lacked HLA typing at each locus, the association tests relied only on the typed subset. In a later analysis, several top co-occurrence clusters were reported to appear linked to parvovirus B19, influenza, CMV and Epstein-Barr virus. In an earlier analysis of about 550 of the donors, most TCR beta V segments were observed in productive rearrangements about 87% or about 30% of the time, broadly matching IMGT annotations. Correlated functional status among segregating V segments might be attributable to linkage disequilibrium, but an unknown experimental factor could not be ruled out. In a later genetic analysis, fewer N-insertions in productive TCRs were reported among donors in an Asian-associated ancestry cluster than the roughly 640-donor mean. The presence/absence analyses assumed that sequencing depth was roughly uniform across donors, and that assumption may not be true. When HLA alleles, especially DR and DQ, strongly co-occurred, attributing TCR associations to individual alleles was difficult. A few of the identified cytomegalovirus-associated TCR beta chains were confirmed in vitro to be specific for cytomegalovirus antigens. An association between a missense DCLRE1C variant and V-gene and J-gene trimming of TCR beta chains was found in a later genetic analysis and replicated in an independent cohort. A total of 150 or so TCR beta chains were listed by the study as associated with cytomegalovirus. The sequencing pipeline was judged likely to have produced a cluster of highly shared sequence variants as a technical artifact.

The germline V gene specifies SGHTA as CDR1 and FQGTGA as CDR2. The CDR3 goes from the cysteine to the phenylalanine over 16 residues. Solely the CDR3 DNA is kept, with 48 bases framed from the first base. Compared with germline, V lacks 5 bases and J lacks 4 bases; bases without a gene match: 3. With respect to this clone: This receptor's antigen is unknown.

The cohort comprised some 730 healthy bone marrow donors. At the time of sampling, all cohort members were nominally healthy, though unrecorded immune exposures were likely present. The donor was CMV seronegative and was included in the group of approximately 350 seronegative cohort members. Every donor gave a peripheral blood sample, and the peripheral blood mononuclear cells from that sample were used for TCR beta sequencing. Genomic DNA extraction from the blood cell samples was performed with the Qiagen DNeasy Blood Extraction Kit. Library generation was performed with the immunoSEQ multiplex PCR assay. For the multiplex PCR, a mixture combining 60 forward primers for TCR Vbeta segments and 13 reverse primers for TCR Jbeta segments was used. The CDR3 region of rearranged TCR beta genes was amplified from genomic DNA with a multiplex PCR assay. On the Illumina HiSeq System, the amplified TCR beta libraries were sequenced as 87-base-pair reads. Processing in the source paper ran as follows. A later analysis tallied around 87 million unique TCR beta chains across the approximately 670 repertoires, and roughly 11 million of those chains were shared by two or more donors. A nearest-neighbor algorithm error-corrected the raw reads and collapsed the reads into unique sequences, merging closely related sequences to remove PCR and sequencing errors. To assign V, D and J gene segments, CDR3 sequences were aligned to IMGT reference sequences. Each retained sequence needed at least a six-nucleotide match to both a V gene segment and a J gene segment. A rearrangement was called productive if the CDR3 had no stop codons and remained in frame with V and J, and every other rearrangement was called non-productive. CDR3 was defined by IMGT convention, running from the second conserved V-encoded cysteine to the conserved J-encoded phenylalanine. In an earlier analysis of some 550 of the donors, sequences lacking an unambiguous match to a single V gene segment were excluded. An earlier analysis of just under 600 of the donors called V segments functional above 56.7% productive rearrangements and segregating when the between-donor standard deviation exceeded 5%. A statistical classification framework was developed to diagnose cytomegalovirus status using the catalog of TCR beta chain sequences. A later analysis assigned V and J genes by comparing TCR nucleotide sequences with IMGT/GENE-DB human TR gene sequences. In a later analysis, CDR3 sequences and most-parsimonious VDJ recombination scenarios were assigned using the TCRdist pipeline. A later analysis defined each TCR beta chain by its CDR3 amino acid sequence plus V-gene family, and excluded reads lacking a unique V-gene family. To address suspected cross-contamination and a sequencing artifact, a later analysis removed a few hundred highly shared, low-generation-probability nucleotide sequences. For each public chain, a later analysis derived a clonal expansion index from normalized ranks of inferred template counts within each repertoire. Generation probabilities in a later analysis came from a VDJ recombination model fitted to out-of-frame rearrangements, and those results were checked against IGoR. In a later analysis, hypergeometric tests were used to score TCR-TCR, TCR-HLA and TCR-CMV co-occurrence, with a repertoire-size bias correction applied to TCR pairs. In a later analysis, false discovery rates were estimated by permuting HLA or CMV assignments 20 times. In a later analysis, co-occurring TCRs were grouped with DBSCAN, and TCRdist sequence similarity was added when clustering was performed within HLA-allele-positive subsets. For co-occurrence clustering, repertoires with fewer than 30,000 or more than 120,000 public chains were excluded, along with four to six repertoires with anomalous nucleotide sharing. TCRdb retrieved this table from immuneACCESS and kept in-frame rearrangements only. Not all clones are present; in checked studies, unresolved V genes account for under half, and no reason is known for the remainder. The V and J calls and the clone size are those of that table, but D and trimming were determined from the DNA. This specimen's table enumerates about 170,000 clones. The ten largest account for around 1.2% of the sample.

The receptor's source is a woman aged 60-75 years in good health and CMV-seronegative. Sequenced sample: PBMCs. The chain links TRBV7-3 with TRBJ2-1; 15 bases in the middle match TRBD2. The sequenced DNA: TGTGCCAGCAGCCTTGGGACTAGCGGGGGGTACAATGAGCAGTTCTTC. Protein translation: CASSLGTSGGYNEQFF.